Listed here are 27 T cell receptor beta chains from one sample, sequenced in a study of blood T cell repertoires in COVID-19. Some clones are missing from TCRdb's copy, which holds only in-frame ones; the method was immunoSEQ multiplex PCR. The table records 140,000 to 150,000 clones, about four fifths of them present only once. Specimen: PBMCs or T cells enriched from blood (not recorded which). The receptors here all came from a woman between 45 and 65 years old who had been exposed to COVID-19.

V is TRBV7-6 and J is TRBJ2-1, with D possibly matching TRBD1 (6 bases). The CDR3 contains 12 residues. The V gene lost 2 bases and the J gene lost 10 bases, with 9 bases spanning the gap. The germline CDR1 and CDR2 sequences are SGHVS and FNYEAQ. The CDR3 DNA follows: TGTGCCAGCAGCTTAAACAGGGACGAGCAGTTCTTC. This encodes CASSLNRDEQFF.

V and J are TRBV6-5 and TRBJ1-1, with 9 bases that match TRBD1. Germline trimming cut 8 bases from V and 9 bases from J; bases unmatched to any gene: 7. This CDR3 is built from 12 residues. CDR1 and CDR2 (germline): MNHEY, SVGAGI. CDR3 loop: CASRDRERQAFF. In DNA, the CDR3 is TGTGCCAGCCGGGACAGGGAGAGGCAAGCTTTCTTT.

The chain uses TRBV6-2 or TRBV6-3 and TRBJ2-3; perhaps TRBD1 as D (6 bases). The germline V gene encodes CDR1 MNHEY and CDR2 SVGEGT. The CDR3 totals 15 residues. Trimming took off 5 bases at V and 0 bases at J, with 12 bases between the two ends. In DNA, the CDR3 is TGTGCCAGCAGTCGCCACAGGGATAGCACAGATACGCAGTATTTT. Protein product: CASSRHRDSTDTQYF.

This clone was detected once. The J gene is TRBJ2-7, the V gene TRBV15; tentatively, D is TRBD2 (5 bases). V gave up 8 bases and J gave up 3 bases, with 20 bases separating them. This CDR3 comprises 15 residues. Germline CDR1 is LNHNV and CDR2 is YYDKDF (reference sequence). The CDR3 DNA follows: TGTGCCACCGGATTACAGAGGGCGGCGTTCTACGAGCAGTACTTC. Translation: CATGLQRAAFYEQYF.

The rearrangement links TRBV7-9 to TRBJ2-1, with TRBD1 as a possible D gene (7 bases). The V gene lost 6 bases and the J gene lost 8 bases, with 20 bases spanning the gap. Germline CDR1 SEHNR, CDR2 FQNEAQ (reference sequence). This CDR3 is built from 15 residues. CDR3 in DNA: TGTGCCAGCAGGATGTGGAGGGGGCACACCGATGAGCAGTTCTTC. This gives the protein CASRMWRGHTDEQFF.

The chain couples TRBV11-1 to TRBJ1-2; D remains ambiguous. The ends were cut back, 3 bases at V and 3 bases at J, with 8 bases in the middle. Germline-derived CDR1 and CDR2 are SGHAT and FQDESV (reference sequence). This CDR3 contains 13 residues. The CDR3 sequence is CASSLSRYYGYTF. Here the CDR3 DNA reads TGTGCCAGCAGCTTGTCCAGGTACTATGGCTACACCTTC.

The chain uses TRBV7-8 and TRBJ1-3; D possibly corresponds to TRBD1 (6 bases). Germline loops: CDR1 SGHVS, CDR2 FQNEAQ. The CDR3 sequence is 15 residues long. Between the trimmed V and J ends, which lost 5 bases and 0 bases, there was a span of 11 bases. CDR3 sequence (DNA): TGTGCCAGCAGCCAAGGCAGGGGCTCTGGAAACACCATATATTTT. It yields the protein CASSQGRGSGNTIYF.

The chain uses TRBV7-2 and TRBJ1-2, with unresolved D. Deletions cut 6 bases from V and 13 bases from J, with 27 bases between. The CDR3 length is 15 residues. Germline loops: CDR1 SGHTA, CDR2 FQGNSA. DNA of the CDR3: TGTGCCAGCAGTCAAATTTCGGGGAAGGGAGCGGTTTTCACCTTC. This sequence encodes CASSQISGKGAVFTF.

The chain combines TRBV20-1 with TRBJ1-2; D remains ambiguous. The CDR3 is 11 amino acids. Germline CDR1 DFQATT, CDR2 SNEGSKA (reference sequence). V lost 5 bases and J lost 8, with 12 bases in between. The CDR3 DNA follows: TGCAGTGCTGCGCGGGTGGGGGGCTACACCTTC. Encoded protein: CSAARVGGYTF.

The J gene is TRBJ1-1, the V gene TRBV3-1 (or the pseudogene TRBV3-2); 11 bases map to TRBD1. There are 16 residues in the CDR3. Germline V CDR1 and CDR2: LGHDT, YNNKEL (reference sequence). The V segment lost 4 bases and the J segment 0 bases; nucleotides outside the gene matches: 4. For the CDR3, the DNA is TGTGCCAGCAGCCCTCCGGGACAGGGGGTGAACACTGAAGCTTTCTTT. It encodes CASSPPGQGVNTEAFF.

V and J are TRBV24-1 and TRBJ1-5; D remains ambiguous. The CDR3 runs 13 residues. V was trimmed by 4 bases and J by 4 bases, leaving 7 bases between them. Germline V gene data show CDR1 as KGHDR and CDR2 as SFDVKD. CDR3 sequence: CATSEEGNQPQHF. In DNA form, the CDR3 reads TGTGCCACCAGTGAAGAGGGAAATCAGCCCCAGCATTTT.

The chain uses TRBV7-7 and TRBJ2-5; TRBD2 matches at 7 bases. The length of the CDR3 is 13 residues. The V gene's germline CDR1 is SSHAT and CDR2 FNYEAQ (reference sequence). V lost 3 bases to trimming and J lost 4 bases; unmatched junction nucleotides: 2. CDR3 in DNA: TGTGCCAGCAGCTTCGGGGGGTCAGAGACCCAGTACTTC. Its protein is CASSFGGSETQYF.

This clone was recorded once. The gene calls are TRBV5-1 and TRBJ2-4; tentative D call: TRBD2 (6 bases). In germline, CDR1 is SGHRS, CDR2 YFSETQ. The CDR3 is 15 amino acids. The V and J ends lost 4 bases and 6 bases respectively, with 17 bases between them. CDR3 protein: CASSPRGSGGNIQYF. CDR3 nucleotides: TGCGCCAGCAGCCCGCGGGGTTCCGGAGGAAACATTCAGTACTTC.

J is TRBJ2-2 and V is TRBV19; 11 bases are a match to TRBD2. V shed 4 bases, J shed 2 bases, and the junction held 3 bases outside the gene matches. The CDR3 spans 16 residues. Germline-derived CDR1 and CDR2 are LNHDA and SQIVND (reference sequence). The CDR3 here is CASSTGTSGNTGELFF. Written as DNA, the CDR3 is TGTGCCAGTAGTACGGGGACTAGCGGAAACACCGGGGAGCTGTTTTTT.

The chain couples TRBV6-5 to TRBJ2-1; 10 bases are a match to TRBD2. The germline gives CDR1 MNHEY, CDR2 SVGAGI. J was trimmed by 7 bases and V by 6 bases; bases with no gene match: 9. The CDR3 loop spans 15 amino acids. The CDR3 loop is CASSNLAGDRNEQFF. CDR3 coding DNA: TGTGCCAGCAGCAATCTAGCGGGAGATCGGAATGAGCAGTTCTTC.

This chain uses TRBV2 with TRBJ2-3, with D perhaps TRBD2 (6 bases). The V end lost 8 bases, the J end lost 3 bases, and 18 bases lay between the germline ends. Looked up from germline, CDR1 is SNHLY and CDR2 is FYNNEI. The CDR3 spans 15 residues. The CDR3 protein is CASCRTRGGTDTQYF. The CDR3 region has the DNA TGTGCCAGCTGCCGGACCCGCGGAGGGACAGATACGCAGTATTTT.

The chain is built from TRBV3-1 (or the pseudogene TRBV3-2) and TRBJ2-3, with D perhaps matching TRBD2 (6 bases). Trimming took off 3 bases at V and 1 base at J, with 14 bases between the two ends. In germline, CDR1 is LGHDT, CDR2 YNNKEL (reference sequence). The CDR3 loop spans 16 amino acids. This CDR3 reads CASSQGGTGRTDTQYF. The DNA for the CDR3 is TGTGCCAGCAGCCAGGGCGGGACGGGACGCACAGATACGCAGTATTTT.

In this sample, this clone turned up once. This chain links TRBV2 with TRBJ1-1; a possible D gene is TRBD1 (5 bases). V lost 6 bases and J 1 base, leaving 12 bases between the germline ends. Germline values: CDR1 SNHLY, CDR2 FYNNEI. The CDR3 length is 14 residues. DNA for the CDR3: TGTGCCAGCAGGCCGGGACTGACGAACACTGAAGCTTTCTTT. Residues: CASRPGLTNTEAFF.

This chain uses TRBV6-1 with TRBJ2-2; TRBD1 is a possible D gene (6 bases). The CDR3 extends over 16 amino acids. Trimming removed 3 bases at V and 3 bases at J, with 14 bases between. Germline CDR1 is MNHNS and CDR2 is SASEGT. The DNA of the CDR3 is TGTGCCAGCAGTGACCCCAGGGGCCTTTACACCGGGGAGCTGTTTTTT. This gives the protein CASSDPRGLYTGELFF.

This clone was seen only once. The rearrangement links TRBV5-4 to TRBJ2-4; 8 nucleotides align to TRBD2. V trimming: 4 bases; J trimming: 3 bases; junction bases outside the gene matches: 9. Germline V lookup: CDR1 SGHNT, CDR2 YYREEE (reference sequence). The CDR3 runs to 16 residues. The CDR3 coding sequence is TGTGCCAGCAGCCCCGGGGGGGTATTAGGCAAAAACATTCAGTACTTC. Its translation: CASSPGGVLGKNIQYF. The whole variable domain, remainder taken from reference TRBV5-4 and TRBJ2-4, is ETGVTQSPTHLIKTRGQQVTLRCSSQSGHNTVSWYQQALGQGPQFIFQYYREEENGRGNFPPRFSGLQFPNYSSELNVNALELDDSALYLCASSPGGVLGKNIQYFGAGTRLSVL.

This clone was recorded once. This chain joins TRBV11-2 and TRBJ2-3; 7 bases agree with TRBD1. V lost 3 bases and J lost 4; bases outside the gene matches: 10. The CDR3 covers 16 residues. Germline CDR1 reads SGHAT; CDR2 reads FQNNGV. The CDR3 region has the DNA TGTGCCAGCAGCTTCTCAAGGGGGCCCTTAGCAGATACGCAGTATTTT. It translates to CASSFSRGPLADTQYF. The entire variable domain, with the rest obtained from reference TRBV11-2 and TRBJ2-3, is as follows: EAGVAQSPRYKIIEKRQSVAFWCNPISGHATLYWYQQILGQGPKLLIQFQNNGVVDDSQLPKDRFSAERLKGVDSTLKIQPAKLEDSAVYLCASSFSRGPLADTQYFGPGTRLTVL.

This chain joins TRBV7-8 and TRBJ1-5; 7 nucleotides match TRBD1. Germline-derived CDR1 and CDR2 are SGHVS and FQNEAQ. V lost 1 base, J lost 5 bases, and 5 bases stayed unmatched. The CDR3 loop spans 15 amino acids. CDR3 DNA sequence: TGTGCCAGCAGCTTAGGCAGGGGGTCGCATCAGCCCCAGCATTTT. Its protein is CASSLGRGSHQPQHF.

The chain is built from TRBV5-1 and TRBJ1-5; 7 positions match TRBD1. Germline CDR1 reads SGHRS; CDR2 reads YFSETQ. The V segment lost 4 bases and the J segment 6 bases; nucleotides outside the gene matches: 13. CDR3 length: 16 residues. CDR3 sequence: CASSLGTVTGGQPQHF. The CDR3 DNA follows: TGCGCCAGCAGCCTGGGGACAGTTACCGGCGGTCAGCCCCAGCATTTT. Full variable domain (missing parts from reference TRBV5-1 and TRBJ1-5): KAGVTQTPRYLIKTRGQQVTLSCSPISGHRSVSWYQQTPGQGLQFLFEYFSETQRNKGNFPGRFSGRQFSNSRSEMNVSTLELGDSALYLCASSLGTVTGGQPQHFGDGTRLSIL.

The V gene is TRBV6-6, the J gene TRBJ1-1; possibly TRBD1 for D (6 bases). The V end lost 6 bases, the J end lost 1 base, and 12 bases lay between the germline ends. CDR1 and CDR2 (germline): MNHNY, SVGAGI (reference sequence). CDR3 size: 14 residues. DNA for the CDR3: TGTGCCAGCAGCCCCCAGGGACAGAACACTGAAGCTTTCTTT. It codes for CASSPQGQNTEAFF.

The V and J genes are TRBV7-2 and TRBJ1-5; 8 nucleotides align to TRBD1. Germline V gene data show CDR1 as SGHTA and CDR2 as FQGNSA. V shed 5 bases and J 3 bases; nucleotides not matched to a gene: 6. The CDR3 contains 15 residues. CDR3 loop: CASSLRQGPNQPQHF. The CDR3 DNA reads TGTGCCAGCAGCCTCCGACAGGGGCCCAATCAGCCCCAGCATTTT.

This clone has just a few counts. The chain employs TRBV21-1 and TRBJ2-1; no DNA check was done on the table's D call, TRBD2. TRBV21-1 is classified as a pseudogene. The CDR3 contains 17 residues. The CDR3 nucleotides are TGTGCCAGCCCCCGGGGGCTAGCGGGGGGGGAACGCAATGAGCAGTTCTTC. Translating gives CASPRGLAGGERNEQFF.

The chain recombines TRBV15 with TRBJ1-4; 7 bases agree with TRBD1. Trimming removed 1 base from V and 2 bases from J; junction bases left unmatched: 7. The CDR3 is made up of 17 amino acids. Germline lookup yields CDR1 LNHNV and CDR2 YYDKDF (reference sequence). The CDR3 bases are TGTGCCACCAGCAGAGGGCGAGACAGGGCGACTAATGAAAAACTGTTTTTT. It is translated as CATSRGRDRATNEKLFF.